The T cell receptor (beta chain) described here comes from a study of response to subunit inactivated influenza vaccine. This CDR3 is built from 16 residues. The junction had 10 bases not matched to a gene; V was cut back by 2 bases and J by 3 bases. Germline V gives CDR1 LGHDT, CDR2 YNNKEL (reference sequence). TCRdb fed the RT-PCR reads into MiXCR, producing one record per CDR3 protein. Among roughly 190,000 distinct CDR3 sequences listed, approximately 15% were seen once. Whole-study findings and limits: Each seasonal influenza vaccination recruits few new T cells, the authors suggested.

Ten or more counts support this clonotype. The antigen remains unidentified. The sequencing used CD8+ T cells sorted from PBMCs, collected 5 to 6 days after vaccination. The TCR sequence derives from a man in his forties or fifties who received an inactivated influenza vaccine. The J gene is TRBJ2-7, the V gene TRBV3-1; TRBD2 agrees at 7 bases. The DNA for the CDR3 is TGTGCCAGCAGCCAAACCCGTCTAGCGGATATCTACGAGCAGTACTTC. Translation: CASSQTRLADIYEQYF.